Included here is one TCR beta chain sequence, with context. Its antigen is unidentified. The data stem from a study of T cell therapy after organ transplantation. Study background: Patients received up to 6 T cell doses every 2 weeks.

CDR3 length equals 17 residues. Germline V gene data show CDR1 as MGHRA and CDR2 as YSYEKL. The V and J ends lost 0 bases and 9 bases respectively, with 18 bases between them. The study's findings and limits: Low CD8+ T cell yield possibly reduced coverage, hiding nonresponder expansions. Both transferred clonotypes and endogenous ones absent from products apparently reconstituted.

Measured with immunoSEQ multiplex PCR; TCRdb has only the in-frame clones, and not every one. Here the sample spans 51,000 or so clones, around 93% being singletons. This chain joins TRBV4-1 and TRBJ2-6; D gene unclear. The sample was CD8+ T cells from blood, taken before autologous CMV-specific T cell therapy. The source of this sequence is a human patient who had received a solid organ transplant and had CMV disease. This CDR3 is CASSQDFPPVGVNVLTF. CDR3 coding DNA: TGCGCCAGCAGCCAAGATTTTCCGCCTGTTGGCGTCAACGTCCTGACTTTC.